Presented here are 14 T cell receptor beta chains from one specimen sequenced in a study of molecular identifiers for immune sequencing clone quantification. TCRdb redid the calling of the PCR reads with MiXCR, one entry per CDR3 protein. The repertoire holds some 580,000 distinct CDR3 sequences, with approximately 24% as singletons. Sequenced sample: naive CD8+ T cells from blood, with Jurkat cell RNA spiked in. Noted subset: FACS-sorted CD8+CD4-CCR7+CD45RA+ naive T cells. All receptors derive from a human donor in good health. Some libraries in this study had Jurkat cell RNA spiked in.

The sample holds a few counts of this clonotype. The chain couples TRBV19 to TRBJ2-7; D remains unclear. CDR1 LNHDA and CDR2 SQIVND come from the germline V gene (reference sequence). The CDR3 sequence is 13 residues long. The germline V and J ends were trimmed by 3 bases and 3 bases, with 9 bases remaining between them. The CDR3 is CASSMGSYYEQYF. CDR3 nucleotide sequence: TGTGCCAGTAGTATGGGCAGTTACTACGAGCAGTACTTC. Complete variable domain (other parts from reference TRBV19 and TRBJ2-7): DGGITQSPKYLFRKEGQNVTLSCEQNLNHDAMYWYRQDPGQGLRLIYYSQIVNDFQKGDIAEGYSVSREKKESFPLTVTSAQKNPTAFYLCASSMGSYYEQYFGPGTRLTVT.

The chain combines TRBV6-5 with TRBJ2-5; 7 bases are a match to TRBD1. The CDR3 length is 15 residues. The trim removed 6 bases at V and 10 bases at J, leaving 17 bases unmatched. Looked up from germline, CDR1 is MNHEY and CDR2 is SVGAGI. The CDR3 DNA reads as TGTGCCAGCAGCCAGATACCGGGACAGCAAGGGATCCAGTACTTC. Translation gives CASSQIPGQQGIQYF.

The sample holds a few counts of this clonotype. The chain is built from TRBV10-3 and TRBJ2-7; D ambiguous. CDR3 size: 11 residues. Trimming took off 2 bases at V and 6 bases at J, with 5 bases between the two ends. Germline V gene data show CDR1 as ENHRY and CDR2 as SYGVKD. This CDR3 is CAISEVGEQYF. The DNA of the CDR3 is TGTGCCATCAGTGAGGTTGGCGAGCAGTACTTC.

The gene calls are TRBV7-9 and TRBJ2-7, with TRBD2 identical over 7 bases. This CDR3 contains 16 residues. Germline V gene lookup returns CDR1 SEHNR and CDR2 FQNEAQ (reference sequence). The trim removed 6 bases at V and 0 bases at J, leaving 11 bases unmatched. CDR3 nucleotide sequence: TGTGCCAGCAGTGCGAATGGGCTAGCGGTCTCCTACGAGCAGTACTTC. Translating gives CASSANGLAVSYEQYF.

The sample holds a few counts of this clonotype. A much larger clonotype is one base distant, so this may be a read error. The CDR3 carries no conserved terminal phenylalanine or tryptophan, so it likely arises from a read error. The rearrangement joins TRBV5-3 to TRBJ2-3, with TRBD1 matching 8 bases. TRBV5-3 is given ORF status, its function remaining uncertain. Losses at the gene ends were 8 bases for V and 2 bases for J; bases not matched to a gene: 10. This CDR3 has 15 amino acids. Here the CDR3 reads CASSRQGYLTDTQYL. CDR3 in DNA: TGTGCCAGCAGCAGACAGGGGTATCTCACAGATACGCAGTATCTT.

Concerning this clonotype itself: This clone may be a read error of a much larger clone one base away. The CDR3: CASSSLIADTQYF. The CDR3 nucleotides are TGTGCCAGCAGTTCATTAATCGCAGATACGCAGTATTTT. The V call is TRBV6-6, the J call TRBJ2-3; D remains unclear. V lost 4 bases and J 4 bases, leaving 9 bases between the germline ends. Germline V gene sequence: CDR1 MNHNY, CDR2 SVGAGI (reference sequence). The CDR3 covers 13 residues.

The chain joins TRBV28 to TRBJ2-7; no clear D gene. The CDR3 loop spans 12 amino acids. Between the trimmed V and J ends, which lost 6 bases and 5 bases, there was a span of 11 bases. CDR1 and CDR2 from the germline V gene are MDHEN and SYDVKM. CDR3 residues: CASRFEGHEQYF. The CDR3 DNA reads TGTGCCAGCAGGTTTGAAGGTCACGAGCAGTACTTC.

The table lists this clonotype with a count of one. This rearrangement joins TRBV7-2 to TRBJ2-7; tentatively, D is TRBD2 (5 bases). The CDR3 consists of 16 residues. Germline-derived CDR1 and CDR2 are SGHTA and FQGNSA. With 1 base removed from V and 2 bases from J, the gap between germline ends came to 15 bases. The CDR3 loop reads CASSLGRQTNTYEQYF. The CDR3 region has the DNA TGTGCCAGCAGCTTAGGTAGGCAGACTAACACCTACGAGCAGTACTTC. The variable domain in full, completed from reference TRBV7-2 and TRBJ2-7, reads GAGVSQSPSNKVTEKGKDVELRCDPISGHTALYWYRQSLGQGLEFLIYFQGNSAPDKSGLPSDRFSAERTGGSVSTLTIQRTQQEDSAVYLCASSLGRQTNTYEQYFGPGTRLTVT.

This clonotype was detected only a few times. The chain uses TRBV6-2 or TRBV6-3 and TRBJ2-7, with D maybe TRBD1 (5 bases). V lost 5 bases to trimming and J lost 0 bases, with 14 bases between them. This CDR3 contains 15 residues. Per the germline V gene, CDR1 is MNHEY and CDR2 is SVGEGT. CDR3 DNA: TGTGCCAGCAGTGCTTTACAGGCGTTCTCCTACGAGCAGTACTTC. Protein: CASSALQAFSYEQYF.

The table lists this clonotype with a few counts. The V and J genes are TRBV12-3 or TRBV12-4 and TRBJ1-1, with TRBD1 as a possible D gene (5 bases). The ends were cut back, 3 bases at V and 6 bases at J, with 14 bases in the middle. The CDR3 consists of 14 residues. The CDR3 DNA sequence: TGTGCCAGCAGTTTCAGTTCAGGGATCTCTGAAGCTTTCTTT. It encodes CASSFSSGISEAFF.

This chain joins TRBV4-3 and TRBJ2-3; 12 bases match TRBD2. Germline trimming cut 1 base from V and 3 bases from J; bases unmatched to any gene: 8. This CDR3 is 18 amino acids long. The germline V gene has CDR1 LGHNA and CDR2 YSLEER. This chain's CDR3 is CASSQARSSGGATDTQYF. The CDR3 coding sequence is TGCGCCAGCAGCCAAGCCAGGTCTAGCGGGGGGGCAACAGATACGCAGTATTTT.

Notes on this clonotype: This clone may be a read error of a much larger clone one base away. The genes are TRBV28 and TRBJ2-3; D might be TRBD2 (5 bases). The ends were cut back, 6 bases at V and 5 bases at J, with 15 bases in the middle. The CDR3 spans 14 residues. Germline V gene sequence: CDR1 MDHEN, CDR2 SYDVKM. CDR3 nucleotides: TGTGCCAGCAGGTTCTCGTCTCGGGGAGATACGCAGTATTTT. It is translated as CASRFSSRGDTQYF.

This clonotype was detected many times. This chain uses TRBV28 with TRBJ2-7; D uncertain. Germline V gene lookup returns CDR1 MDHEN and CDR2 SYDVKM. Trimming left V 6 bases short and J 2 bases short, with 14 bases between. The CDR3 is 14 residues long. CDR3 region: CASSPGRVTYEQYF. CDR3 nucleotide sequence: TGTGCCAGCAGCCCCGGAAGGGTGACCTACGAGCAGTACTTC.

This clonotype appeared a few times. The chain couples TRBV27 to TRBJ2-7; D remains ambiguous. V was pared by 1 base and J by 7 bases, with 20 bases between. CDR3 length equals 16 residues. Germline assignment: CDR1 MNHEY and CDR2 SMNVEV (reference sequence). The CDR3, as DNA: TGTGCCAGCAGTTTATTTCCCGTCGCCAGACCGCTGGAGCAGTACTTC. It specifies CASSLFPVARPLEQYF.